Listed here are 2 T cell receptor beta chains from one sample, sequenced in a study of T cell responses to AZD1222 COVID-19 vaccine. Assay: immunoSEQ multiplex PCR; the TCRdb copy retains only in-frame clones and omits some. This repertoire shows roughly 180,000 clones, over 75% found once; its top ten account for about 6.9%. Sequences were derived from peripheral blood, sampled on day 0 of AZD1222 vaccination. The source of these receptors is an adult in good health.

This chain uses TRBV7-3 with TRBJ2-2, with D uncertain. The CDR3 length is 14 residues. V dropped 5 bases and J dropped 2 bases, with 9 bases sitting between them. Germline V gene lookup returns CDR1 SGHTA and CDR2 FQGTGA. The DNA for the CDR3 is TGTGCCAGCAGCCTTGACGGTAACACCGGGGAGCTGTTTTTT. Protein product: CASSLDGNTGELFF.

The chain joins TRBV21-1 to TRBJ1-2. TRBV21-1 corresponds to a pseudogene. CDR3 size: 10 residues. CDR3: CASRYAGYTF. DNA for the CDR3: TGTGCCAGCCGTTATGCGGGCTACACCTTC.